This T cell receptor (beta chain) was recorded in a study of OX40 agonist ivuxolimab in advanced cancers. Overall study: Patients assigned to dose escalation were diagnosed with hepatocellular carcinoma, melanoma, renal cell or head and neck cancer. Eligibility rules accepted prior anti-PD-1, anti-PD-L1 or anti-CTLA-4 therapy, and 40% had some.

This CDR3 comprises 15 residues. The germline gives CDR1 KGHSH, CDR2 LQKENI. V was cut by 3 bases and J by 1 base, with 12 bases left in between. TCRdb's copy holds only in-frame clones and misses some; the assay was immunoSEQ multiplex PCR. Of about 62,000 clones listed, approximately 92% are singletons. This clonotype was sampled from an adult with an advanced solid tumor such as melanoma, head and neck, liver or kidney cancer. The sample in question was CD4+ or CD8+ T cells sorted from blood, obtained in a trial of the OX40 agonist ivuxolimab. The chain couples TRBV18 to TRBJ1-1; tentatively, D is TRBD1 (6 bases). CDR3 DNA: TGTGCCAGCTCACCCCCTCCGACAGGGAACACTGAAGCTTTCTTT. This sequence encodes CASSPPPTGNTEAFF.